This passage covers 12 T cell receptor beta chains from one sample sequenced in a study of blood T cell repertoires in COVID-19. Clones were sequenced by immunoSEQ multiplex PCR, and TCRdb holds only the in-frame ones, with some missing. Of hundreds of thousands of clones in the sample, about nine tenths were seen once. The sequenced sample was peripheral blood. These receptor sequences come from a woman under 40 with active or convalescent COVID-19.

The V call is TRBV4-1, the J call TRBJ1-4; TRBD1 is a possible D gene (5 bases). CDR3 length: 14 amino acids. Between the trimmed V and J ends, which lost 0 bases and 7 bases, there was a span of 9 bases. CDR1 and CDR2 (germline): MGHRA, YSYEKL. In nucleotides, the CDR3 is TGCGCCAGCAGCCAAGAGGGGGGGAGTGAAAAACTGTTTTTT. It translates to CASSQEGGSEKLFF.

The chain has TRBV11-2 and TRBJ2-1; 7 bases align to TRBD2. Unmatched junction bases numbered 7, after V lost 2 bases and J lost 15 bases. The CDR3 consists of 12 residues. Germline CDR1 and CDR2: SGHAT and FQNNGV. CDR3 DNA sequence: TGTGCCAGCAGCTTAAATATGGGAGGGACGTTCTTC. Residues: CASSLNMGGTFF.

The V and J genes are TRBV6-2 or TRBV6-3 and TRBJ2-5, with D possibly matching TRBD2 (5 bases). The CDR3 length is 13 residues. The V and J ends lost 6 bases and 7 bases respectively, with 15 bases between them. Looked up from germline, CDR1 is MNHEY and CDR2 is SVGEGT. The CDR3 sequence is CASSPSGVGTQYF. For the CDR3, the DNA is TGTGCCAGCAGCCCCTCCGGGGTCGGGACCCAGTACTTC.

This clone was seen only a few times. CDR3 DNA: TGTGCCAGCAGTTTGGGAGGAACCTACGAGCAGTACTTC. This encodes CASSLGGTYEQYF. The chain uses TRBV27 and TRBJ2-7, with D possibly TRBD2 on 6 matching bases. V was clipped by 3 bases and J by 2 bases, with 8 bases between them. Germline V gene sequence: CDR1 MNHEY, CDR2 SMNVEV (reference sequence). The CDR3 is 13 residues long.

V usage is TRBV5-6 and J usage is TRBJ2-3, with 10 bases matching TRBD2. V dropped 4 bases and J dropped 0; count of bases not matched to a gene: 5. The CDR3 has 16 amino acids. Germline CDR1 is SGHDT and CDR2 is YYEEEE. CDR3 region: CASSTVTSGSTDTQYF. CDR3 bases: TGTGCCAGCAGCACCGTGACTAGCGGGAGCACAGATACGCAGTATTTT.

This chain joins TRBV18 and TRBJ2-7; 9 nucleotides agree with TRBD1. Germline CDR1 KGHSH, CDR2 LQKENI. The CDR3 runs to 14 residues. V was pared by 4 bases and J by 3 bases, with 4 bases of the junction left unmatched. CDR3 protein: CASSQGQGGYEQYF. DNA for the CDR3: TGTGCCAGCTCACAGGGACAGGGTGGCTACGAGCAGTACTTC.

The V gene is TRBV15, the J gene TRBJ1-1, with D perhaps matching TRBD1 (5 bases). The CDR3 sequence is 15 residues long. The germline V gene encodes CDR1 LNHNV and CDR2 YYDKDF (reference sequence). The germline V and J ends were trimmed by 5 bases and 0 bases, with 13 bases remaining between them. CDR3 residues: CATSSWTFMNTEAFF. For the CDR3, the DNA is TGTGCCACCAGCTCCTGGACATTTATGAACACTGAAGCTTTCTTT.

This clone was counted between two and nine times. The gene calls are TRBV6-1 and TRBJ1-3; D not resolved. Germline CDR1 reads MNHNS; CDR2 reads SASEGT. The CDR3 runs 13 residues. The V end was cut by 5 bases, the J end by 3 bases, with 8 bases between. This chain's CDR3 is CASSQTGGNTIYF. Here the CDR3 DNA reads TGTGCCAGCAGTCAGACGGGTGGAAACACCATATATTTT.

The J gene is TRBJ1-4, the V gene TRBV18, with 10 nucleotides matching TRBD1. CDR3 length: 17 residues. V shed 0 bases and J 3 bases; nucleotides not matched to a gene: 4. Looked up from germline, CDR1 is KGHSH and CDR2 is LQKENI. CDR3 sequence (DNA): TGTGCCAGCTCACCACCGTCAGGACAGGGGGCTAATGAAAAACTGTTTTTT. Its translation: CASSPPSGQGANEKLFF.

The chain's CDR3 is CASRPPSGNQPQHF. The DNA of the CDR3 is TGTGCCAGCAGACCCCCAAGCGGCAATCAGCCCCAGCATTTT. This chain links TRBV2 with TRBJ1-5, with unresolved D. V lost 6 bases to trimming and J lost 2 bases, with 11 bases between them. The CDR3 covers 14 residues. Germline V lookup: CDR1 SNHLY, CDR2 FYNNEI.

The chain employs TRBV19 and TRBJ2-7; 7 nucleotides align to TRBD1. This CDR3 has 15 residues. The germline CDR1 and CDR2 sequences are LNHDA and SQIVND (reference sequence). V lost 4 bases and J lost 0; bases outside the gene matches: 6. The CDR3 loop reads CASSTSDRASYEQYF. The CDR3 DNA reads TGTGCCAGTAGTACCAGCGACAGGGCCTCCTACGAGCAGTACTTC.

The genes are TRBV6-5 and TRBJ2-1, with D possibly TRBD2 on 6 matching bases. With 4 bases removed from V and 4 bases from J, the gap between germline ends came to 11 bases. CDR1 is MNHEY and CDR2 is SVGAGI in the germline V gene. This CDR3 has 14 residues. The CDR3 here is CASSSGDRYNEQFF. The CDR3 DNA follows: TGTGCCAGCAGTTCGGGGGACCGGTACAATGAGCAGTTCTTC.